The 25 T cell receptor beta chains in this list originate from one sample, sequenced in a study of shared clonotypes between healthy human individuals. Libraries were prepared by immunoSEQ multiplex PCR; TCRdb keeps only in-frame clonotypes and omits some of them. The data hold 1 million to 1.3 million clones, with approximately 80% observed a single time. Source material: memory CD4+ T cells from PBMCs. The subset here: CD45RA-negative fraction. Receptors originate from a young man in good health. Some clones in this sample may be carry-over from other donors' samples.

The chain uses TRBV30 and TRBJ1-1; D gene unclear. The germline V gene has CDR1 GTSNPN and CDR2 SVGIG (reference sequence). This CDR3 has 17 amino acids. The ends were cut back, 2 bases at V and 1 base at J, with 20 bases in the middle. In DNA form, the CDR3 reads TGTGCCTGGAGTAGGGTATCTGGGGAAATAAGGAACACTGAAGCTTTCTTT. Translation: CAWSRVSGEIRNTEAFF.

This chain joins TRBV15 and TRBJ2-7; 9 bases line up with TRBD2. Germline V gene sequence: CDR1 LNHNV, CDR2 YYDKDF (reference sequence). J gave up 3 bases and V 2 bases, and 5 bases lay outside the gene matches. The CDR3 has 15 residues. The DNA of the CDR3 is TGTGCCACCAGCAGATTGGGGACTAGCCTCTACGAGCAGTACTTC. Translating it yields CATSRLGTSLYEQYF.

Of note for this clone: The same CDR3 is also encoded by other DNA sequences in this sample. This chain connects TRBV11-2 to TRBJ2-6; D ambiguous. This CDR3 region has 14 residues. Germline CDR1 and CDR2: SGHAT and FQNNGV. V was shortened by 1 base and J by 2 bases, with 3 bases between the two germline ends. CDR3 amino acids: CASSLVTGANVLTF. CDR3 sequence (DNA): TGTGCCAGCAGCTTAGTTACTGGGGCCAACGTCCTGACTTTC.

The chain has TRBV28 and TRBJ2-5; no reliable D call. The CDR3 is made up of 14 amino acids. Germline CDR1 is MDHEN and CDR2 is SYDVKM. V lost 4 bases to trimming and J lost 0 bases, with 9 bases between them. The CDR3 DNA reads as TGTGCCAGCAGTTCCGCGTGGAACCAAGAGACCCAGTACTTC. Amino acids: CASSSAWNQETQYF.

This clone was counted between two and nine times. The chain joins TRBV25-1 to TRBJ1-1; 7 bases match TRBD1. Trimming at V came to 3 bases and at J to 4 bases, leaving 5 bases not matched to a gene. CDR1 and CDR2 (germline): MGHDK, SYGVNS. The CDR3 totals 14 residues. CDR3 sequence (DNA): TGTGCCAGCAGTGAGTCCACAGGGGCCACTGAAGCTTTCTTT. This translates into CASSESTGATEAFF.

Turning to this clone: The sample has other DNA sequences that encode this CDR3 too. DNA of the CDR3: TGTGCCAGCAGCGTAAGGGGAGGGGAGACCCAGTACTTC. Protein: CASSVRGGETQYF. The V gene is TRBV9, the J gene TRBJ2-5, with 7 bases matching TRBD2. Germline CDR1 and CDR2: SGDLS and YYNGEE. V lost 1 base, J lost 5 bases, and 2 bases stayed unmatched. The CDR3 covers 13 residues. The entire variable domain, with the rest obtained from reference TRBV9 and TRBJ2-5, is as follows: DSGVTQTPKHLITATGQRVTLRCSPRSGDLSVYWYQQSLDQGLQFLIQYYNGEERAKGNILERFSAQQFPDLHSELNLSSLELGDSALYFCASSVRGGETQYFGPGTRLLVL.

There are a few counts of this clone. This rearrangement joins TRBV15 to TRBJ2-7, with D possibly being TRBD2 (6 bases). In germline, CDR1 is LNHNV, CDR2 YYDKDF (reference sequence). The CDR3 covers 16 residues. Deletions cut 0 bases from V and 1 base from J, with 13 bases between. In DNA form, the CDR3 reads TGTGCCACCAGCAGAGAGCGGGGACGGGGTTCCTACGAGCAGTACTTC. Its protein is CATSRERGRGSYEQYF.

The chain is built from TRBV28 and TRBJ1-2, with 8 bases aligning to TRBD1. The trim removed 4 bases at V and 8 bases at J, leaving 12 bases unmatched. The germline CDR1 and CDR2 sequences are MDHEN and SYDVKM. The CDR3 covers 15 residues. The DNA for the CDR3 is TGTGCCAGCAGTTACCGACAGGGGATAATAAAGGGCTACACCTTC. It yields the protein CASSYRQGIIKGYTF.

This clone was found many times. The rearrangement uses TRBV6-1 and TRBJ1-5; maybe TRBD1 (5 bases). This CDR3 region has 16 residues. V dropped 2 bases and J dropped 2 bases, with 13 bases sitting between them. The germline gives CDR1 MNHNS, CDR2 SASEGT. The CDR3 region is CASSELDIGGNQPQHF. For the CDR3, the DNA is TGTGCCAGCAGTGAATTGGACATTGGGGGCAATCAGCCCCAGCATTTT.

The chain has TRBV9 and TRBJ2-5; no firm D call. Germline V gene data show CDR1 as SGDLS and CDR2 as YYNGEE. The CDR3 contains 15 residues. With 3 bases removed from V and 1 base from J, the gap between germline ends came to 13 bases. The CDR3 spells CASSGFSGFQETQYF. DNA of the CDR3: TGTGCCAGCAGCGGATTTTCAGGCTTCCAAGAGACCCAGTACTTC.

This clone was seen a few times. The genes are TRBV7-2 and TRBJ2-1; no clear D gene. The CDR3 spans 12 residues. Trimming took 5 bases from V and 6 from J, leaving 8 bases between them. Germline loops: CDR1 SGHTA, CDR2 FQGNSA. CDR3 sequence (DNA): TGTGCCAGCAGCCCCCAGTTCAATGAGCAGTTCTTC. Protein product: CASSPQFNEQFF.

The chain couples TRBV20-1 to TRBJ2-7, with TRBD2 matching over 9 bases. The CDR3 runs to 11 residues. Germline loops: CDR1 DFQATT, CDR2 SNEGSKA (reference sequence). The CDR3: CGTSLTYEQYF. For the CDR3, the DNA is TGCGGGACTAGCTTGACCTACGAGCAGTACTTC.

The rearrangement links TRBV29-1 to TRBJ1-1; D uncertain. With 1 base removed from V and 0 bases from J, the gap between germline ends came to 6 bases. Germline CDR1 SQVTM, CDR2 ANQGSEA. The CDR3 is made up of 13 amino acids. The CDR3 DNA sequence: TGCAGCGTTGAAGCTAGACTGAACACTGAAGCTTTCTTT. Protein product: CSVEARLNTEAFF.

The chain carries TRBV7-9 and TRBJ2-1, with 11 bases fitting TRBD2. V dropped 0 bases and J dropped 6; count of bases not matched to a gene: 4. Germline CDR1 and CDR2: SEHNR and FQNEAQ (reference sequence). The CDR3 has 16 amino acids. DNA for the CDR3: TGTGCCAGCAGCTTAGCTAGCGGGAGGGCCGGCAATGAGCAGTTCTTC. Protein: CASSLASGRAGNEQFF.

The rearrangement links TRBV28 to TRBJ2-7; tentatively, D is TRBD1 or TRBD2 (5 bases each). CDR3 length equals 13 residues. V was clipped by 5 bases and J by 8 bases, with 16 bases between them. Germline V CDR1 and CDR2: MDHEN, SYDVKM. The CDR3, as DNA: TGTGCCAGCAGTCCGACTAACCAGGACAAGCAGTACTTC. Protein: CASSPTNQDKQYF.

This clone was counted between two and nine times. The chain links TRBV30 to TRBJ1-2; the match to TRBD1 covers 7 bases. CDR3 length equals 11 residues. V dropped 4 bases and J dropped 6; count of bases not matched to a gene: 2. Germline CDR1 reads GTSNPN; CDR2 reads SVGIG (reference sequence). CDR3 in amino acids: CAWTDRDGYTF. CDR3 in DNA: TGTGCCTGGACAGACAGGGATGGCTACACCTTC.

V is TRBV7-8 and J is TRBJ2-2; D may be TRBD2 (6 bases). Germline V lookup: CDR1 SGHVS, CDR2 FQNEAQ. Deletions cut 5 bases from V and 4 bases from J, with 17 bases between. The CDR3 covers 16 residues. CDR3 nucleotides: TGTGCCAGCAGCGTCCGACTAGGGCTGGGCACCGGGGAGCTGTTTTTT. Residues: CASSVRLGLGTGELFF.

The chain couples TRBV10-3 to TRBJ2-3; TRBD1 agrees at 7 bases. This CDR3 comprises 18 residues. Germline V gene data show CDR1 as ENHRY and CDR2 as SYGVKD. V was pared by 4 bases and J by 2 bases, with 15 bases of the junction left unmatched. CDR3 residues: CAISGRPLGQTITDTQYF. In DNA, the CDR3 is TGTGCCATCAGTGGGCGCCCCTTGGGACAGACGATCACAGATACGCAGTATTTT.

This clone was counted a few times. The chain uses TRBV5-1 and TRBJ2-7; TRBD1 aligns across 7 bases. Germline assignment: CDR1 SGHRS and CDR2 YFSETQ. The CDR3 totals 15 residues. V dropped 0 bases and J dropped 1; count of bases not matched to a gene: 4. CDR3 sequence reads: CASSLGVGQSYEQYF. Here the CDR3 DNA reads TGCGCCAGCAGCTTGGGTGTGGGACAGTCCTACGAGCAGTACTTC.

The CDR3 is CASSPAGSSYNEQFF. CDR3 coding DNA: TGTGCCAGCTCACCAGCAGGAAGCTCCTACAATGAGCAGTTCTTC. The chain combines TRBV18 with TRBJ2-1; D is undetermined. CDR1 is KGHSH and CDR2 is LQKENI in the germline V gene. Trimming shortened V by 2 bases and J by 0 bases, and 8 bases separated the two germline ends. This CDR3 contains 15 residues.

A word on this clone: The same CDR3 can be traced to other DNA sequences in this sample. CDR3 amino acids: CASSPDRSTDTQYF. CDR3 in DNA: TGTGCCAGCAGCCCCGATCGGAGCACAGATACGCAGTATTTT. J is TRBJ2-3 and V is TRBV7-9, with D unresolved. V was shortened by 5 bases and J by 0 bases, with 9 bases between the two germline ends. Germline loops: CDR1 SEHNR, CDR2 FQNEAQ (reference sequence). CDR3 length: 14 amino acids.

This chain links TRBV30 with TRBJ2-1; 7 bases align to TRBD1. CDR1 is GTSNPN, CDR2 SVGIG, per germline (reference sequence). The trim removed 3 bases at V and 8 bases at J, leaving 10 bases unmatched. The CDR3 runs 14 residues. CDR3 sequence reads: CAWRKQGMGYEQFF. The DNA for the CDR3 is TGTGCCTGGAGGAAACAGGGGATGGGCTATGAGCAGTTCTTC.

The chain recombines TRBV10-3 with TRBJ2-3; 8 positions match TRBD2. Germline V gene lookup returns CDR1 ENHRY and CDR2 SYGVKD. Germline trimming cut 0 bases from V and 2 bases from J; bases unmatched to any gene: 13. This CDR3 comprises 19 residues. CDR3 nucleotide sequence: TGTGCCATCAGTGAGTCGAGTAGCGGGACCTACTCTAACACAGATACGCAGTATTTT. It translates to CAISESSSGTYSNTDTQYF.

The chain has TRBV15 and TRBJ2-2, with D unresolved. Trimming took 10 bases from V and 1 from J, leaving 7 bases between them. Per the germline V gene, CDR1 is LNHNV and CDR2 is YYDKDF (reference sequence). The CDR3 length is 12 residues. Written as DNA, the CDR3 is TGTGCCAGCGGAGAGAACACCGGGGAGCTGTTTTTT. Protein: CASGENTGELFF.

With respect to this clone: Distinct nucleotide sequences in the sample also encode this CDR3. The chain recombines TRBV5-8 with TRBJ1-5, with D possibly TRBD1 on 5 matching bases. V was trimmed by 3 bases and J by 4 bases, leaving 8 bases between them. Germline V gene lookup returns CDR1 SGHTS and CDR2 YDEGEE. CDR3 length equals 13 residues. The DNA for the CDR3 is TGTGCCAGCAGCTGGGACGGAAATCAGCCCCAGCATTTT. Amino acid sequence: CASSWDGNQPQHF.